This T cell receptor (beta chain) was sequenced for a study of control samples from healthy donors and cancer patients. TCRdb's table, derived via immunoSEQ multiplex PCR, lists solely in-frame clones and lacks some. Among 90,000 to 100,000 clones listed, 90% were seen once. This CDR3 has 15 residues. CDR1 and CDR2 (germline): SGDLS, YYNGEE. Trimming removed 2 bases at V and 2 bases at J, with 10 bases between. This chain uses TRBV9 with TRBJ2-2, with D maybe TRBD1 (5 bases). The clonotype comes from a woman under 30 in good health. The specimen sequenced was blood. CDR3 DNA sequence: TGTGCCAGCAGCGTGCAGACAGTCAACACCGGGGAGCTGTTTTTT. Translation gives CASSVQTVNTGELFF.